This T cell receptor beta chain was identified during a study of cytomegalovirus exposure and HLA in healthy donors. Study-level information: An analysis done earlier identified roughly 120 million unique TCR beta sequences from 190 million or so T cells. The early release's HLA-typed donors yielded approximately 85 million unique TCRs.

Donors were nominally healthy when sampled, though unrecorded immune exposures were likely. In the PCR, 60 Vbeta and 13 Jbeta primers were used. Profiling relied on immunoSEQ multiplex PCR, and the TCRdb table lists in-frame clones only, not all of them. Of around 170,000 clones in the sample, 81% were seen once. The CDR3 is 14 residues long. The germline V gene encodes CDR1 SGHVS and CDR2 FNYEAQ. Between the trimmed V and J ends, which lost 5 bases and 1 base, there was a span of 10 bases. The clonotype originates from a man between 45 and 60 years old in good health and CMV-seronegative. The genes are TRBV7-6 and TRBJ2-3; D is uncertain. Input material: PBMCs. The CDR3 coding sequence is TGTGCCAGCAGCATCAATCAGGGCACAGATACGCAGTATTTT. It specifies CASSINQGTDTQYF.